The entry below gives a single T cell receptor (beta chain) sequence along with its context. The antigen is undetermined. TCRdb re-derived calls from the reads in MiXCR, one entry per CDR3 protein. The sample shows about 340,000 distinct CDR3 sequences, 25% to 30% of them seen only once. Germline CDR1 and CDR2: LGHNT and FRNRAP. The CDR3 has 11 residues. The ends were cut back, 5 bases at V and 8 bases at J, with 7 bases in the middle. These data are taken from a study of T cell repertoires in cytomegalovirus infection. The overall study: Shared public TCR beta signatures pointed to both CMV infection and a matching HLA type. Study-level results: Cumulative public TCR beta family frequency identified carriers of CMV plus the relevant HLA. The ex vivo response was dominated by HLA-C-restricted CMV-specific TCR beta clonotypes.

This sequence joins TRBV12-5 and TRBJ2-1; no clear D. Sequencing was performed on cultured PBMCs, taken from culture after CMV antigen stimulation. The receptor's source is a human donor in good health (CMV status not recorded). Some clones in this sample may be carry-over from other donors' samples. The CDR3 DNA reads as TGTGCTAGTGGTGCGCACGATGAGCAGTTCTTC. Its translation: CASGAHDEQFF.